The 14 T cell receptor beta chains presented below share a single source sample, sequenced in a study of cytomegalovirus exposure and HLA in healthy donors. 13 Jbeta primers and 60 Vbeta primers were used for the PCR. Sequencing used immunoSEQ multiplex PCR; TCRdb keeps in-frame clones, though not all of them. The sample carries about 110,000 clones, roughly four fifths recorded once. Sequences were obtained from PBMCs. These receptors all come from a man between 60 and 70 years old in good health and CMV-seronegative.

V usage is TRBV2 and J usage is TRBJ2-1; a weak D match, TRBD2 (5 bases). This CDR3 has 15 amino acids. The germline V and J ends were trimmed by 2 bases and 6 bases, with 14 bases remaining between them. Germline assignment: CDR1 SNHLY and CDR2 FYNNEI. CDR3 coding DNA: TGTGCCAGCAGTGAAATGATCGGGGAAGTCAATGAGCAGTTCTTC. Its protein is CASSEMIGEVNEQFF.

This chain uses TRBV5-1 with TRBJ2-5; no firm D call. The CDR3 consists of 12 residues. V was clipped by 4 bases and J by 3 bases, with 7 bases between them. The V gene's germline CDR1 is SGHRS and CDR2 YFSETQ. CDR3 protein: CASSPEEETQYF. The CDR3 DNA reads TGCGCCAGCAGCCCAGAAGAAGAGACCCAGTACTTC.

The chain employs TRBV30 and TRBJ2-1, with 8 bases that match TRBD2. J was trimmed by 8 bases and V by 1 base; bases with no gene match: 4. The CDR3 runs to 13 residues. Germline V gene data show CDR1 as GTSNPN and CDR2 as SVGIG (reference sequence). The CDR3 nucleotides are TGTGCCTGGAGTGGAACTAGCGGTGATGAGCAGTTCTTC. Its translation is CAWSGTSGDEQFF.

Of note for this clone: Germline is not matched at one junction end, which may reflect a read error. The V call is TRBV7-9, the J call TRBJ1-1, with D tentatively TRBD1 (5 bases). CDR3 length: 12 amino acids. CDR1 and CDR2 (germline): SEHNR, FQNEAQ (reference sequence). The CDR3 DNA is TGTTCCAGCAGGGCGGGTGGCACTGAAGCTTTCTTT. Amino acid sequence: CSSRAGGTEAFF.

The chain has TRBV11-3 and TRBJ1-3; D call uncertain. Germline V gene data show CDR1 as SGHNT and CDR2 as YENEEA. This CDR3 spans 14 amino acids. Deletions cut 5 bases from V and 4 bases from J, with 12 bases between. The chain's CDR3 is CASSPGRGGNTIYF. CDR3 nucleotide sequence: TGTGCCAGCAGCCCAGGCCGAGGGGGAAACACCATATATTTT.

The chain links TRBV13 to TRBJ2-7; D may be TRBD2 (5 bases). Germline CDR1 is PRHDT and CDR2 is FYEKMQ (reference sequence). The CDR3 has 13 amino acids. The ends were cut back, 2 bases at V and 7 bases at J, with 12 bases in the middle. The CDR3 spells CASSLRVAREQYV. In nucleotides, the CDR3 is TGTGCCAGCAGCTTACGGGTAGCGCGTGAGCAGTACGTC.

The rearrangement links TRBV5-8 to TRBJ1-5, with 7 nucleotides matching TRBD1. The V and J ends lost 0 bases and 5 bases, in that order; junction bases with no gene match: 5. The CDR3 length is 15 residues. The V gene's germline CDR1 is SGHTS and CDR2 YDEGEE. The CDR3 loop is CASSLGRDSDQPQHF. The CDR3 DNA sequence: TGTGCCAGCAGCTTGGGGCGGGACAGTGATCAGCCCCAGCATTTT.

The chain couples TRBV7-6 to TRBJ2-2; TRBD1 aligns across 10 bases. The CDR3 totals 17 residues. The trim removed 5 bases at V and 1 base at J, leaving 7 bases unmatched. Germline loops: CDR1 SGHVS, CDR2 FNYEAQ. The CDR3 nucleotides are TGTGCCAGCAGCCGCGGGACAGGGGTGGGGAACACCGGGGAGCTGTTTTTT. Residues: CASSRGTGVGNTGELFF.

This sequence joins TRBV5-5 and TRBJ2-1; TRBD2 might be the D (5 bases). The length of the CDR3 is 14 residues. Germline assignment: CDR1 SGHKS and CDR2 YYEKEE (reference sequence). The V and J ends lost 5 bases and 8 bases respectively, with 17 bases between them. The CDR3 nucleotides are TGTGCCAGCAGTAATAGACTAAAGGAGGATGAGCAGTTCTTC. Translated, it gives CASSNRLKEDEQFF.

CDR3 sequence reads: CSVGGLTGNTIYF. CDR3 nucleotide sequence: TGCAGCGTTGGAGGGCTTACTGGAAACACCATATATTTT. The chain joins TRBV29-1 to TRBJ1-3; D remains ambiguous. CDR3 length: 13 amino acids. The V gene lost 4 bases and the J gene lost 2 bases, with 9 bases spanning the gap. Germline values: CDR1 SQVTM, CDR2 ANQGSEA.

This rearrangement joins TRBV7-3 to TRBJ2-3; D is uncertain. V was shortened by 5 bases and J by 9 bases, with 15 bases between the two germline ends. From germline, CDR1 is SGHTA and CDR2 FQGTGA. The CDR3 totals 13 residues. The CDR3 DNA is TGTGCCAGCAGCCAGCAGCTAGGCGGCACGCAGTATTTT. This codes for CASSQQLGGTQYF. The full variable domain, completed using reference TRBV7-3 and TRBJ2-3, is GAGVSQTPSNKVTEKGKYVELRCDPISGHTALYWYRQSLGQGPEFLIYFQGTGAADDSGLPNDRFFAVRPEGSVSTLKIQRTERGDSAVYLCASSQQLGGTQYFGPGTRLTVL.

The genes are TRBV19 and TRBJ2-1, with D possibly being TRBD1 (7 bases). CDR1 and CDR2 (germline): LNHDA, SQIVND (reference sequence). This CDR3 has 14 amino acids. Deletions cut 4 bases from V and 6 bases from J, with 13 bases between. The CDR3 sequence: CASSRRGRGNEQFF. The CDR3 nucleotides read TGTGCCAGTAGTAGGAGGGGGCGGGGCAATGAGCAGTTCTTC.

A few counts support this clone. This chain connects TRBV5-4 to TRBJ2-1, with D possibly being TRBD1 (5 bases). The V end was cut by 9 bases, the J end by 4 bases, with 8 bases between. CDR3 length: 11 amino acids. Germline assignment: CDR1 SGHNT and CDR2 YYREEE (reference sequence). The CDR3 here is CATDSYNEQFF. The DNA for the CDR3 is TGTGCCACCGACAGTTACAATGAGCAGTTCTTC.

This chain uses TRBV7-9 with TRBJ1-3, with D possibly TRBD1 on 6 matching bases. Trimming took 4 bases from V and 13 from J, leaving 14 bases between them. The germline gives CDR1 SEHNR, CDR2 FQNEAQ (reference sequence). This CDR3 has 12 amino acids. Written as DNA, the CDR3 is TGTGCCAGCAGCTCTCGGGGACACCATATATATTTT. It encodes CASSSRGHHIYF.